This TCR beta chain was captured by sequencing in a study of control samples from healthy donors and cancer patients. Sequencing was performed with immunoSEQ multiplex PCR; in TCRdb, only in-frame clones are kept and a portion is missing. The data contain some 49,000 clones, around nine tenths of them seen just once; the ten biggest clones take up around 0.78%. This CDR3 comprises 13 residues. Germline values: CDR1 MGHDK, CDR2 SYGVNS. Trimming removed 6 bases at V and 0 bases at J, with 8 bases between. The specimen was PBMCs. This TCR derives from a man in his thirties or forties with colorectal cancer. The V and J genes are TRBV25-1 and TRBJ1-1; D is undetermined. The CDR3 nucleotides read TGTGCCAGCAGCTACGGAGTGAACACTGAAGCTTTCTTT. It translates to CASSYGVNTEAFF.